A selection of T cell receptor beta chains follows, all from one sample in a study of T cells in Graves' hyperthyroidism and ophthalmopathy. TCRdb used MiXCR to reprocess the multiplex PCR reads, holding one entry per CDR3 protein. Altogether 350,000 to 400,000 distinct CDR3 sequences are present, about 18% being singletons, with the ten largest covering around 3.4%. The sample comprised blood. The receptors originated from a woman between 18 and 29 years old with Graves' hyperthyroidism. CDR3s include the opening cysteine and the closing phenylalanine or tryptophan. The D gene is left open where the match is weak. Rows give clone size only sometimes, using once, few, many, or a class for an expanded clone.

>TRBV6-2/TRBV6-3|TRBD1|few|TRBJ1-1
TGTGCCAGCAGTTACAGCCCAATGACAGGGTTGATGAACACTGAAGCTTTCTTT
CASSYSPMTGLMNTEAFF
>TRBV3-1|NA|NA|TRBJ1-1
TGTGCCAGCAGCCAAGAGGTGAGGGGATGGAACACTGAAGCTTTCTTT
CASSQEVRGWNTEAFF
>TRBV12-3/TRBV12-4|NA|NA|TRBJ1-1
TGTGCCAGCAGTTTAGCGGAGGGACGCACTGAAGCTTTCTTT
CASSLAEGRTEAFF
>TRBV12-3/TRBV12-4|NA|many|TRBJ1-2
TGTGCCAGCAGTTTAGAGGGACGTCTTGAACCTACCTCCGCTAACTATGGCTACACCTTC
CASSLEGRLEPTSANYGYTF
>TRBV10-3|NA|NA|TRBJ2-7
TGTGCCATCAGTGAGTCGGGGGCAGGTCTATACGAGCAGTACTTC
CAISESGAGLYEQYF
>TRBV12-5|NA|many|TRBJ1-2
TGTGCTAGTGGTTTATCCTACGGGACGGACTATGGCTACACCTTC
CASGLSYGTDYGYTF
>TRBV12-3/TRBV12-4|NA|NA|TRBJ1-1
TGTGCCAGCACTCAGGAGTCCAACCGGCCGAACACTGAAGCTTTCTTT
CASTQESNRPNTEAFF
>TRBV6-1|NA|many|TRBJ2-5
TGTGCCAGCAGAAATGCCGGGACCCGAGAGACCCAGTACTTC
CASRNAGTRETQYF
>TRBV3-1|TRBD1|NA|TRBJ1-2
TGTGCCAGCAGCCACCGGACAGGGAACTATGGCTACACCTTC
CASSHRTGNYGYTF
>TRBV14|TRBD1|NA|TRBJ2-7
TGTGCCAGCAGCCGGACAGGGGAGCTTTACGAGCAGTACTTC
CASSRTGELYEQYF
>TRBV27|TRBD2|NA|TRBJ2-3
TGTGCCAGCAGTTCATCCGGGACTAGCGGGGGACAACCTAGCACAGATACGCAGTATTTT
CASSSSGTSGGQPSTDTQYF
>TRBV2|TRBD2|many|TRBJ2-5
TGTGCCAGCATCAGGACTAGCGGGGGAGGAGAGACCCAGTACTTC
CASIRTSGGGETQYF
>TRBV29-1|TRBD2|many|TRBJ2-4
TGCAGCGTTAGACTAGCGGGGTCCGCCAAAAACATTCAGTACTTC
CSVRLAGSAKNIQYF
>TRBV6-2/TRBV6-3|TRBD2|NA|TRBJ2-7
TGTGCCAGCAGAAGCGGGAGCACCTACGAGCAGTACTTC
CASRSGSTYEQYF
>TRBV12-3/TRBV12-4|TRBD1|many|TRBJ1-1
TGTGCCAGCAGGGTCTCCGGGACAGGGAACACTGAAGCTTTCTTT
CASRVSGTGNTEAFF
>TRBV6-5|TRBD1|NA|TRBJ2-2
TGTGCCAGCAGTTACTCGGGACAGGAGAACACCGGGGAGCTGTTTTTT
CASSYSGQENTGELFF